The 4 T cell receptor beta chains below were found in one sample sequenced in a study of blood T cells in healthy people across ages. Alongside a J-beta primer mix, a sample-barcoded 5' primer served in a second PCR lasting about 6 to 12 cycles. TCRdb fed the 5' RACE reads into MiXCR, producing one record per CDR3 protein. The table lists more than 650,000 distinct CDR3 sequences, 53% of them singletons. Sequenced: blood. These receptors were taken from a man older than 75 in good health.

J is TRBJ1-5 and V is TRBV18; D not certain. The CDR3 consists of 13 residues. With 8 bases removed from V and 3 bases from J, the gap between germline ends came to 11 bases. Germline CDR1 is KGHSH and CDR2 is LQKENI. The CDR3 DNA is TGTGCCAGCCCTCCCTCAGTCAATCAGCCCCAGCATTTT. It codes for CASPPSVNQPQHF.

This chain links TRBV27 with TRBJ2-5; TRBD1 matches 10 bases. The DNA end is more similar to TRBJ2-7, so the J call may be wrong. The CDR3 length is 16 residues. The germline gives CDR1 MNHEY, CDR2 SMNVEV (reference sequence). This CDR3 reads CASSSDPRDRGHEQYF. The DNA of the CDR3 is TGTGCCAGCAGTTCAGACCCCCGGGACAGGGGTCACGAGCAGTACTTC.

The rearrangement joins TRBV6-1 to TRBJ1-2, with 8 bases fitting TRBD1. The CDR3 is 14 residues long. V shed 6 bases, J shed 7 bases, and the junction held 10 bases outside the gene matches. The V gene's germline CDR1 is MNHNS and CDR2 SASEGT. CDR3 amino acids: CASRGQAGLSGYTF. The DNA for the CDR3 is TGTGCCAGCAGGGGACAGGCTGGCCTCTCTGGCTACACCTTC.

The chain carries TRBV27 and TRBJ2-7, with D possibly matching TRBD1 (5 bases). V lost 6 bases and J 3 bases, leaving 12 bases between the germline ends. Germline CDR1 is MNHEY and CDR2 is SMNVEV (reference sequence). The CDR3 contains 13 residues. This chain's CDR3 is CASRPNDSYEQYF. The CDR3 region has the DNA TGTGCCAGCAGACCCAACGACAGCTACGAGCAGTACTTC.